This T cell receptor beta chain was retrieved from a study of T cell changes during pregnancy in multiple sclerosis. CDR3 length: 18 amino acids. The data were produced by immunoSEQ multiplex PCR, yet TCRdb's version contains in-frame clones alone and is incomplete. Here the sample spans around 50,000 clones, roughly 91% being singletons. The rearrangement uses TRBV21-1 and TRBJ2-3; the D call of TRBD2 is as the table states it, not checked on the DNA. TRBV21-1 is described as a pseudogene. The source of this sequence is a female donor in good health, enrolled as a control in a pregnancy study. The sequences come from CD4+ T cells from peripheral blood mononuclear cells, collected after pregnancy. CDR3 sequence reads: CASSKWLTLGGAWNTQYF. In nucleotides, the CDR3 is TGTGCCAGCAGCAAATGGCTGACGTTGGGAGGAGCTTGGAATACGCAGTATTTT.